Below are 27 T cell receptor beta chains sequenced from a single sample in a study of blood T cell repertoires in COVID-19. Clones were read by immunoSEQ multiplex PCR, and TCRdb kept only the in-frame ones, dropping some. The repertoire has some 120,000 clones, approximately 82% of them found once; the top ten carry approximately 7%. Source material: peripheral blood. Receptor source: a man aged 70-80 years with active or convalescent COVID-19.

This clone has more than one count but fewer than ten. Other DNA sequences in this sample translate to the same CDR3. V gene TRBV5-1 combines with J gene TRBJ2-2; TRBD2 matches at 7 bases. Germline V gene sequence: CDR1 SGHRS, CDR2 YFSETQ. V was pared by 4 bases and J by 4 bases, with 1 base of the junction left unmatched. The CDR3 extends over 13 amino acids. CDR3 nucleotides: TGCGCCAGCAGCCCTAGCGGCACCGGGGAGCTGTTTTTT. Protein sequence: CASSPSGTGELFF. Variable domain in full (rest from reference TRBV5-1 and TRBJ2-2): KAGVTQTPRYLIKTRGQQVTLSCSPISGHRSVSWYQQTPGQGLQFLFEYFSETQRNKGNFPGRFSGRQFSNSRSEMNVSTLELGDSALYLCASSPSGTGELFFGEGSRLTVL.

The sample holds one count of this clone. The J gene is TRBJ2-1, the V gene TRBV19; the match to TRBD2 covers 8 bases. CDR1 is LNHDA, CDR2 SQIVND, per germline (reference sequence). The CDR3 is 15 residues long. Trimming cost V 6 bases and J 7 bases; bases outside gene matches: 11. CDR3 loop: CASSSLAGGENEQFF. In DNA form, the CDR3 reads TGTGCCAGTAGCAGCCTGGCGGGGGGAGAGAATGAGCAGTTCTTC.

This clone appeared a single time. This chain joins TRBV19 and TRBJ1-5; D remains unclear. V dropped 0 bases and J dropped 5 bases, with 14 bases sitting between them. The CDR3 is 16 residues long. In germline, CDR1 is LNHDA, CDR2 SQIVND (reference sequence). CDR3 nucleotides: TGTGCCAGTAGTATAGATCCGGACGGACTAGATCAGCCCCAGCATTTT. It yields the protein CASSIDPDGLDQPQHF.

This chain uses TRBV9 with TRBJ1-3; no definite D call. Germline lookup yields CDR1 SGDLS and CDR2 YYNGEE. The CDR3 consists of 12 residues. With 3 bases removed from V and 9 bases from J, the gap between germline ends came to 10 bases. CDR3 sequence (DNA): TGTGCCAGCAGCGCCGGTGGAGGCACCATATATTTT. Its protein is CASSAGGGTIYF.

V usage is TRBV5-1 and J usage is TRBJ2-4; D is perhaps TRBD1 (5 bases). The CDR3 sequence is 15 residues long. V shed 2 bases and J shed 5 bases, with 14 bases lying between them. Germline CDR1 is SGHRS and CDR2 is YFSETQ. The CDR3 DNA sequence: TGCGCCAGCAGCTTTCAGGGTAGAGGCCAAAACATTCAGTACTTC. This encodes CASSFQGRGQNIQYF.

This clone was picked up one time. The chain joins TRBV9 to TRBJ2-3, with D hard to call. V shed 3 bases and J shed 2 bases, with 4 bases lying between them. This CDR3 contains 12 residues. The germline V gene has CDR1 SGDLS and CDR2 YYNGEE. In nucleotides, the CDR3 is TGTGCCAGCAGCGCCCACACAGATACGCAGTATTTT. This translates into CASSAHTDTQYF.

The chain has TRBV6-2 or TRBV6-3 and TRBJ1-5, with 9 bases identical to TRBD1. V lost 6 bases to trimming and J lost 7 bases; unmatched junction nucleotides: 10. Per germline, CDR1 MNHEY and CDR2 SVGEGT. This CDR3 comprises 15 residues. CDR3 region: CASSRTLGQGQPQHF. CDR3 coding DNA: TGTGCCAGCAGCCGAACTTTGGGACAGGGACAGCCCCAGCATTTT.

The chain links TRBV12-3 or TRBV12-4 to TRBJ2-1, with TRBD2 matching over 8 bases. J gave up 9 bases and V 10 bases, and 2 bases lay outside the gene matches. This CDR3 region has 10 residues. This CDR3 is CATGGVEQFF. The CDR3 DNA reads as TGTGCCACCGGGGGGGTTGAGCAGTTCTTC.

The rearrangement links TRBV28 to TRBJ1-5, with 9 bases identical to TRBD1. This CDR3 contains 15 residues. With 2 bases clipped from V and 1 base from J, the junction kept 0 bases outside the gene matches. Germline V gives CDR1 MDHEN, CDR2 SYDVKM. CDR3: CASSLGTGSNQPQHF. DNA for the CDR3: TGTGCCAGCAGTTTAGGGACAGGGAGCAATCAGCCCCAGCATTTT.

CDR3 amino acids: CASSQEGLAGRKQFF. The CDR3 DNA sequence: TGTGCCAGCAGTCAAGAGGGACTAGCGGGAAGGAAGCAGTTCTTC. The chain joins TRBV28 to TRBJ2-1; TRBD2 aligns across 13 bases. The CDR3 extends over 15 amino acids. After removal of 5 bases from V and 11 bases from J, the junction contained 9 bases not matched to a gene. CDR1 and CDR2 (germline): MDHEN, SYDVKM.

In DNA form, the CDR3 reads TGTGCCAGCAGCCCAGGACAGGGGTATAATTCACCCCTCCACTTT. As protein: CASSPGQGYNSPLHF. This chain connects TRBV7-8 to TRBJ1-6, with TRBD1 matching 9 bases. V dropped 5 bases and J dropped 4; count of bases not matched to a gene: 3. Germline loops: CDR1 SGHVS, CDR2 FQNEAQ. The CDR3 runs to 15 residues.

This chain joins TRBV30 and TRBJ1-2; weak D call: TRBD1 (5 bases). The CDR3 loop spans 14 amino acids. The germline V gene encodes CDR1 GTSNPN and CDR2 SVGIG (reference sequence). The V end was cut by 3 bases, the J end by 5 bases, with 16 bases between. For the CDR3, the DNA is TGTGCCTGGAGCCGAGAGAGGGGAGGGTATGGCTACACCTTC. It codes for CAWSRERGGYGYTF.

The chain carries TRBV5-1 and TRBJ2-1, with 12 bases that match TRBD2. There are 15 residues in the CDR3. In germline, CDR1 is SGHRS, CDR2 YFSETQ. The V segment lost 4 bases and the J segment 13 bases; nucleotides outside the gene matches: 12. The CDR3 spells CASSLRLAGELNQFF. CDR3 sequence (DNA): TGCGCCAGCAGCCTACGACTAGCGGGAGAACTAAACCAGTTCTTC.

The table lists this clone with a few counts. The chain has TRBV21-1 and TRBJ2-5; the table names TRBD1, a call not compared with the DNA. TRBV21-1 represents a pseudogene. CDR3 length equals 12 residues. The CDR3 protein is CARNRGQETQYF. The CDR3 DNA sequence: TGTGCCAGGAACAGGGGCCAAGAGACCCAGTACTTC.

The chain employs TRBV5-1 and TRBJ2-3, with 11 bases identical to TRBD1. The CDR3 is 16 residues long. Germline CDR1 reads SGHRS; CDR2 reads YFSETQ. The V segment lost 0 bases and the J segment 6 bases; nucleotides outside the gene matches: 6. CDR3 protein: CASSLEGQGGFDTQYF. CDR3 coding DNA: TGCGCCAGCAGCTTGGAGGGACAGGGGGGCTTTGATACGCAGTATTTT.

The V gene is TRBV6-2 or TRBV6-3, the J gene TRBJ1-5; the match to TRBD1 covers 8 bases. V shed 6 bases, J shed 4 bases, and the junction held 5 bases outside the gene matches. Germline CDR1 and CDR2: MNHEY and SVGEGT. This CDR3 has 14 residues. This CDR3 is CASSKDRVNQPQHF. The CDR3 bases are TGTGCCAGCAGCAAGGACAGGGTTAATCAGCCCCAGCATTTT.

The chain employs TRBV9 and TRBJ2-1, with 9 bases that match TRBD1. Trimming at V came to 6 bases and at J to 8 bases, leaving 12 bases not matched to a gene. The CDR3 totals 15 residues. The V gene's germline CDR1 is SGDLS and CDR2 YYNGEE. The CDR3 coding sequence is TGTGCCAGCACACCCCGGGACAGGGCCGTCCATGAGCAGTTCTTC. It specifies CASTPRDRAVHEQFF.

The rearrangement uses TRBV3-1 (or the pseudogene TRBV3-2) and TRBJ2-2, with D possibly TRBD2 on 6 matching bases. This CDR3 has 16 residues. V was cut by 2 bases and J by 1 base, with 11 bases left in between. CDR1 and CDR2 (germline): LGHDT, YNNKEL (reference sequence). This CDR3 is CASSQTGSMNTGELFF. CDR3 bases: TGTGCCAGCAGCCAAACCGGGAGCATGAACACCGGGGAGCTGTTTTTT.

This sequence joins TRBV2 and TRBJ2-3; TRBD2 matches at 9 bases. The CDR3 extends over 15 amino acids. J lost 6 bases, V lost 7 bases, and 11 bases had no gene match. In germline, CDR1 is SNHLY, CDR2 FYNNEI. The CDR3 sequence is CASTSLAGARDTQYF. The CDR3 region has the DNA TGTGCCAGCACATCATTAGCGGGGGCCAGGGATACGCAGTATTTT.

There are a few counts of this clone. The V gene is TRBV3-1 (or the pseudogene TRBV3-2), the J gene TRBJ2-7, with D possibly being TRBD1 (5 bases). CDR1 LGHDT and CDR2 YNNKEL come from the germline V gene (reference sequence). Trimming took off 4 bases at V and 3 bases at J, with 7 bases between the two ends. CDR3 size: 12 residues. CDR3 DNA: TGTGCCAGCAGCCGACAGAACTACGAGCAGTACTTC. This encodes CASSRQNYEQYF.

Written as DNA, the CDR3 is TGTGCCAGCAGTTACAGGGGGCGCGTTCCGAACACTGAAGCTTTCTTT. Translation: CASSYRGRVPNTEAFF. The rearrangement links TRBV7-2 to TRBJ1-1, with 9 nucleotides matching TRBD1. Trimming at V came to 6 bases and at J to 1 base, leaving 9 bases not matched to a gene. Germline assignment: CDR1 SGHTA and CDR2 FQGNSA. The CDR3 runs to 16 residues.

The genes are TRBV5-1 and TRBJ2-1; 8 positions match TRBD2. J gave up 3 bases and V 4 bases, and 6 bases lay outside the gene matches. Looked up from germline, CDR1 is SGHRS and CDR2 is YFSETQ. This CDR3 comprises 15 residues. CDR3 in amino acids: CASSPQAGVYNEQFF. The DNA for the CDR3 is TGCGCCAGCAGCCCGCAAGCGGGGGTCTACAATGAGCAGTTCTTC.

The rearrangement links TRBV2 to TRBJ1-1, with D perhaps matching TRBD1 (6 bases). Trimming stripped 6 bases from V and 1 base from J, with 9 bases between. This CDR3 is built from 13 residues. Germline CDR1 SNHLY, CDR2 FYNNEI. In nucleotides, the CDR3 is TGTGCCAGCAGCGGACAGCAGAACACTGAAGCTTTCTTT. Translated, it gives CASSGQQNTEAFF.

Comments on this clone: A read error may account for a junction end that differs from germline. The chain carries TRBV7-7 and TRBJ1-2; 7 nucleotides agree with TRBD1. The CDR3 is 15 residues long. CDR1 is SSHAT, CDR2 FNYEAQ, per germline (reference sequence). CDR3 DNA sequence: TGTGCTAGCAGCCCCCTCAGGGGGGAAGACTATGGCTACACCTTC. Protein product: CASSPLRGEDYGYTF.

The chain couples TRBV6-1 to TRBJ2-7; tentative D call: TRBD2 (6 bases). Trimming removed 0 bases from V and 3 bases from J, with 9 bases in between. This CDR3 has 14 residues. In germline, CDR1 is MNHNS, CDR2 SASEGT. The CDR3 reads CASSEARRGYEQYF. The CDR3 region has the DNA TGTGCCAGCAGTGAAGCTAGGAGGGGCTACGAGCAGTACTTC.

The V call is TRBV5-1, the J call TRBJ2-1, with 9 bases that match TRBD1. After removal of 3 bases from V and 8 bases from J, the junction contained 3 bases not matched to a gene. Germline loops: CDR1 SGHRS, CDR2 YFSETQ. The CDR3 is 13 amino acids. The CDR3 DNA reads TGCGCCAGCAGCTCGGACAGGGGCGATGAGCAGTTCTTC. Translating it yields CASSSDRGDEQFF.

The V call is TRBV2, the J call TRBJ1-4; 7 positions agree with TRBD1. Germline-derived CDR1 and CDR2 are SNHLY and FYNNEI. The CDR3 contains 14 residues. V was pared by 6 bases and J by 4 bases, with 5 bases of the junction left unmatched. CDR3 in amino acids: CASSHGQVNEKLFF. The DNA of the CDR3 is TGTGCCAGCAGCCATGGACAGGTTAATGAAAAACTGTTTTTT.